The rows below give T cell receptor beta chains drawn from one sample of a study of long-term antiretroviral therapy in people with HIV. Sequencing used immunoSEQ multiplex PCR; TCRdb keeps in-frame clones, though not all of them. The sample lists about 10,000 clones, roughly 84% seen once, with 9.3% in the top ten. The sample consisted of unsorted PBMCs, taken 0.3 years before starting antiretroviral therapy. These receptors were collected from a man aged 30 to 45 with HIV. Each CDR3 is given without its conserved first and last residue. The order of the fields is V gene, CDR3 protein.

>TRBV28
ASSSENTEAF
>TRBV11-2
ASSQGSGGQETQY
>TRBV19
ASSIAPDSKGGYT
>TRBV5-1
ASRSDRGEQY
>TRBV7-9
ASSRTGAGGSNQPQH
>TRBV4-2
ASSQEGRASGRNEQF
>TRBV5-6
ASSLEPGPTLYGYT
>TRBV6-5
ASSSRRTGTSYEQY
>TRBV5-8
ASSLGQFNQPQH
>TRBV7-8
ASSFIRDSSYEQY
>TRBV5-4
ASSSLAGSSYNEQF
>TRBV5-6
ASSPGPRTGRSDTQY
>TRBV7-6
ASSFGSQETQY
>TRBV4-1
ASSQAQGKTGTYEQY
>TRBV6-5
ASSYSPGMPEAF
>TRBV12-5
ASGLVLEGGARPYNEQF
>TRBV19
ASSIKGQMGQGGYT
>TRBV6-1
ASSGYRYNSPLH
>TRBV4-1
ASSQSAGGGSYNEQF
>TRBV7-2
ASSKNGLGTEAF
>TRBV7-3
ASSLGGTQY
>TRBV10-3
AMTGHSTGELF